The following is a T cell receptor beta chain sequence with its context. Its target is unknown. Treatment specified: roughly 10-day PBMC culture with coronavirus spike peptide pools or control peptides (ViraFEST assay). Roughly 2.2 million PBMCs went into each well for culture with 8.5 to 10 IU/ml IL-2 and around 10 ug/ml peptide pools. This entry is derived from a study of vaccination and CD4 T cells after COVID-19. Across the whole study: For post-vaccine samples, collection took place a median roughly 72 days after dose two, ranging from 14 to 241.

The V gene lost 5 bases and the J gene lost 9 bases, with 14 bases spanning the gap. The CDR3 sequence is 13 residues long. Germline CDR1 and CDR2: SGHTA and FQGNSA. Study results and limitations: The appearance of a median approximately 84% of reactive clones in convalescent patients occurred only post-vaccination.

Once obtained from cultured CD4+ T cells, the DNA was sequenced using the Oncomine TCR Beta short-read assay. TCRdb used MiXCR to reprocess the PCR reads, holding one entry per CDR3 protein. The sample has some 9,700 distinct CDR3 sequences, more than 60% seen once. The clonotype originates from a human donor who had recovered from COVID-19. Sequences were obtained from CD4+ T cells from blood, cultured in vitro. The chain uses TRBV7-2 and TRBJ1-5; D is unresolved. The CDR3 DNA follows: TGTGCCAGCAGCCCCCCCCGGAGAGGGCCCCAGCATTTT. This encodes CASSPPRRGPQHF.